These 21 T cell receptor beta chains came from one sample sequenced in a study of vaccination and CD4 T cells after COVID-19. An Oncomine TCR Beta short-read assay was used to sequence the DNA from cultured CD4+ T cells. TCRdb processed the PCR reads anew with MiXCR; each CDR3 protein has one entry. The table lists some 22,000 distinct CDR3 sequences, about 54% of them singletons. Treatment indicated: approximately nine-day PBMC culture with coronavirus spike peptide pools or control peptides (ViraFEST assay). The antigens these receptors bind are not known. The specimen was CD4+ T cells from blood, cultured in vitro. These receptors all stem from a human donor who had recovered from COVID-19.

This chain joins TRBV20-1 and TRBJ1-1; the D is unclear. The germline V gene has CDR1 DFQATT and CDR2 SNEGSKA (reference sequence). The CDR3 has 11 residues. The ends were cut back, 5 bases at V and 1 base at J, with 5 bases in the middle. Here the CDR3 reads CSASTNTEAFF. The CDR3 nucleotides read TGCAGTGCTTCGACGAACACTGAAGCTTTCTTT.

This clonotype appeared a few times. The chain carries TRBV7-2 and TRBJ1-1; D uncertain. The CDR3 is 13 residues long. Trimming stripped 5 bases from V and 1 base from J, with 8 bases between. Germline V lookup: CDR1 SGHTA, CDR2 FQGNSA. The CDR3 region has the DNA TGTGCCAGCAGCCTCCGTCAGAACACTGAAGCTTTCTTT. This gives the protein CASSLRQNTEAFF.

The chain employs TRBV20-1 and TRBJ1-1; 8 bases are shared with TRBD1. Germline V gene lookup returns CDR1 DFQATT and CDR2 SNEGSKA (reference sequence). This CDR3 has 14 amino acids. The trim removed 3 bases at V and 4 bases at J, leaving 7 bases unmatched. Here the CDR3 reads CSARDLQGGTEAFF. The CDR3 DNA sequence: TGCAGTGCTAGGGACCTACAGGGGGGCACTGAAGCTTTCTTT.

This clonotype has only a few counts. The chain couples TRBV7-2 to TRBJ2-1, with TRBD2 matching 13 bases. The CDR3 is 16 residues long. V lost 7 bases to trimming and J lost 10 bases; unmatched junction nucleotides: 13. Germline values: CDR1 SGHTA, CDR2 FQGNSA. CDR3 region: CASTPPGLAGASEQFF. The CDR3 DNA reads TGTGCCAGCACTCCTCCAGGACTAGCGGGAGCAAGCGAGCAGTTCTTC.

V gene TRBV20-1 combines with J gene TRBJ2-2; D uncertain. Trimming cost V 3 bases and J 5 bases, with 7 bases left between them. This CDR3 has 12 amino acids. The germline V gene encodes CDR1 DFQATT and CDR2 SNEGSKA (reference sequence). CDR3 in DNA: TGCAGTGCTAGGGGCCCAACCGGGGAGCTGTTTTTT. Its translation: CSARGPTGELFF.

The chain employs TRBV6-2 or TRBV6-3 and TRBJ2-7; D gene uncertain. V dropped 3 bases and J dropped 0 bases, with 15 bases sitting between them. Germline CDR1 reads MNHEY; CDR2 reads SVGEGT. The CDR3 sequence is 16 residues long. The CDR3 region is CASSYRVSPISYEQYF. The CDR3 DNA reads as TGTGCCAGCAGTTATCGGGTCTCCCCCATCTCCTACGAGCAGTACTTC.

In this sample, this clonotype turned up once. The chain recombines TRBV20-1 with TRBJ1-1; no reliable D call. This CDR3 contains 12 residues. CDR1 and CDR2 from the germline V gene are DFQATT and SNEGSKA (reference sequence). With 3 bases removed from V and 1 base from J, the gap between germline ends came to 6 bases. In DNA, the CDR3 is TGCAGTGCTAGGGCCCCGAACACTGAAGCTTTCTTT. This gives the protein CSARAPNTEAFF.

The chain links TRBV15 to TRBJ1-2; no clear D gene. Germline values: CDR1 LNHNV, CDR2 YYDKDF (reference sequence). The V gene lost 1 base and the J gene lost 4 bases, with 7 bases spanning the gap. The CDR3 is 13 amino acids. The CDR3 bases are TGTGCCACCAGCAGAGTAGGGCGCTATGGCTACACCTTC. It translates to CATSRVGRYGYTF.

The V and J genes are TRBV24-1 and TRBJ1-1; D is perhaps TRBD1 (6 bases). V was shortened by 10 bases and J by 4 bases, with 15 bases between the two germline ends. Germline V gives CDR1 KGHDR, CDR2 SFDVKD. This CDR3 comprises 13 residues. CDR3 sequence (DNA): TGTGCCACAAAGCAGGGGTCGGGCACTGAAGCTTTCTTT. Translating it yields CATKQGSGTEAFF.

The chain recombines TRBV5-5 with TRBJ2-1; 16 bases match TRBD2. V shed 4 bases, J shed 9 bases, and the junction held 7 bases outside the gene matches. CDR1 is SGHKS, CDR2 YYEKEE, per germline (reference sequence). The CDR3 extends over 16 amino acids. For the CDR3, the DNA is TGTGCCAGCAGCCGGGGACTAGCGGGGGGGCTAGGTGAGCAGTTCTTC. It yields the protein CASSRGLAGGLGEQFF.

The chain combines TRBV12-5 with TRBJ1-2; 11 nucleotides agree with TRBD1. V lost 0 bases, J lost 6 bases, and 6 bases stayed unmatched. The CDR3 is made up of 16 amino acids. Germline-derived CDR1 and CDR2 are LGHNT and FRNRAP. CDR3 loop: CASGLVLGQGGNGYTF. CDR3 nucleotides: TGTGCTAGTGGTTTGGTACTGGGACAGGGGGGCAATGGCTACACCTTC.

This CDR3 reads CAWTLGGQSGELFF. CDR3 sequence (DNA): TGTGCCTGGACCCTCGGGGGGCAGAGCGGGGAGCTGTTTTTT. The V and J genes are TRBV30 and TRBJ2-2, with a weak D call TRBD2 (7 bases). Trimming stripped 4 bases from V and 7 bases from J, with 16 bases between. Looked up from germline, CDR1 is GTSNPN and CDR2 is SVGIG (reference sequence). The CDR3 sequence is 14 residues long. The full variable domain, its missing parts supplied by reference TRBV30 and TRBJ2-2, is SQTIHQWPATLVQPVGSPLSLECTVEGTSNPNLYWYRQAAGRGLQLLFYSVGIGQISSEVPQNLSASRPQDRQFILSSKKLLLSDSGFYLCAWTLGGQSGELFFGEGSRLTVL.

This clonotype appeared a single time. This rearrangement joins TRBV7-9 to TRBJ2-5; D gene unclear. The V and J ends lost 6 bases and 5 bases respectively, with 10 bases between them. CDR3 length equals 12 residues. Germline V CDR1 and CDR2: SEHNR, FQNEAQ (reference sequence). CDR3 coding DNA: TGTGCCAGCAGTGCAATCGGGGAGACCCAGTACTTC. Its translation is CASSAIGETQYF.

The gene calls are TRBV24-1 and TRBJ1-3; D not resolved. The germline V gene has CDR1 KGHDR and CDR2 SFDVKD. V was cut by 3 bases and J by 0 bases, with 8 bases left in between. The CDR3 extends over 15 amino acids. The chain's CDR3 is CATSDRESSGNTIYF. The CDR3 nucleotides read TGTGCCACCAGTGATAGAGAGAGCTCTGGAAACACCATATATTTT.

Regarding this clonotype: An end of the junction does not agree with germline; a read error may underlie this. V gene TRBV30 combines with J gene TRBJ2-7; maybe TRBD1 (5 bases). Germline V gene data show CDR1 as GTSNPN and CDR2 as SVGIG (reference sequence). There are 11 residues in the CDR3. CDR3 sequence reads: CAWSRAGNFGF. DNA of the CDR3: TGTGCCTGGAGTAGGGCAGGGAATTTCGGTTTC. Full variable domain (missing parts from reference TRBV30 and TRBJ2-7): SQTIHQWPATLVQPVGSPLSLECTVEGTSNPNLYWYRQAAGRGLQLLFYSVGIGQISSEVPQNLSASRPQDRQFILSSKKLLLSDSGFYLCAWSRAGNFGFGPGTRLTVT.

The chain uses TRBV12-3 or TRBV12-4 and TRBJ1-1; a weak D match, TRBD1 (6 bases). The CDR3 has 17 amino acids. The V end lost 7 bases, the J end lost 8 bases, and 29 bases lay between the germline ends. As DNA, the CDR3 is TGTGCCAGCATCCCACTCAGGGGCCTCAAAGGTGGGTCAGAAGCTTTCTTT. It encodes CASIPLRGLKGGSEAFF.

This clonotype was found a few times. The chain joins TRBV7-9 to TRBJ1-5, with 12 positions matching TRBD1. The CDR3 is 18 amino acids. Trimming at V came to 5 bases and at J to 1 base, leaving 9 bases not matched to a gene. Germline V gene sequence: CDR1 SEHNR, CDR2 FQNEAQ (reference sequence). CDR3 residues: CASSPPGTGGMSNQPQHF. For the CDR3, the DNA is TGTGCCAGCAGCCCCCCCGGGACAGGGGGCATGAGCAATCAGCCCCAGCATTTT.

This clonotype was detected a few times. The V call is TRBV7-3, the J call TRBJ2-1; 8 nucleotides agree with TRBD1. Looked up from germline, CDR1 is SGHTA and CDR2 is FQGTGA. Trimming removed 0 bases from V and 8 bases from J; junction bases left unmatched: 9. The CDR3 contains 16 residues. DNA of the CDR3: TGTGCCAGCAGCTTAACGTTAAGCAGGGGGCATGATGAGCAGTTCTTC. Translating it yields CASSLTLSRGHDEQFF.

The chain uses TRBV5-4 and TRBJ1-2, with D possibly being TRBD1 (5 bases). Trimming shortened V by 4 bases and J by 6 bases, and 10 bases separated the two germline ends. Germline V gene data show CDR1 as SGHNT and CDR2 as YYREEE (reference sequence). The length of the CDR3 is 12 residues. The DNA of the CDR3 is TGTGCCAGCAGCCCGACGGGGGATGGCTACACCTTC. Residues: CASSPTGDGYTF.

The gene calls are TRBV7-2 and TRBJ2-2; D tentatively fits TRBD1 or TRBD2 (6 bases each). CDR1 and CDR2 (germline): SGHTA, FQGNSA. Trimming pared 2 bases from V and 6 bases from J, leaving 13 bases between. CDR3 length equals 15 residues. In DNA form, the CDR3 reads TGTGCCAGCAGCTTAACGGGGGCCGGAGCCGGGGAGCTGTTTTTT. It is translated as CASSLTGAGAGELFF.

CDR3 residues: CASKRDRGLAGYNEQFF. CDR3 coding DNA: TGTGCCAGCAAGAGGGACAGGGGACTAGCGGGTTACAATGAGCAGTTCTTC. This sequence joins TRBV2 and TRBJ2-1; 12 positions agree with TRBD2. The CDR3 is made up of 17 amino acids. Germline trimming cut 7 bases from V and 4 bases from J; bases unmatched to any gene: 11. CDR1 is SNHLY and CDR2 is FYNNEI in the germline V gene.